The source of this TCR beta chain is a study of shared clonotypes between healthy human individuals. On the study more broadly: There were three CD4 naive, three CD4 memory, two CD8 naive and one CD8 memory plates per donor.

Study-wide results and limits: Naive subsets generally had larger estimated richness than memory subsets. Sampling covered blood only; tissue repertoires likely differ.

A remark on this clone: The antigen is unknown. Different DNA sequences within this sample yield the same CDR3.

Naive CD8 isolation took CD45RO-negative cells positively selected for CCR7 and excluded terminally differentiated effector memory CD45RA+ cells. Sequencing used immunoSEQ multiplex PCR; TCRdb keeps in-frame clones, though not all of them. The sample yields about 2.1 million clones, more than 85% seen once. CDR3 size: 13 residues. V was pared by 2 bases and J by 1 base, with 6 bases between. Per germline, CDR1 MDHEN and CDR2 SYDVKM. Sample: naive CD8+ T cells from PBMCs. The rearrangement joins TRBV28 to TRBJ2-7; a possible D gene is TRBD2 (5 bases). This receptor was obtained from a man younger than 35 in good health. Some clones in this sample may be carry-over from other donors' samples. The CDR3 sequence: CASSLGESYEQYF. For the CDR3, the DNA is TGTGCCAGCAGTTTAGGGGAGTCCTACGAGCAGTACTTC.